A selection of T cell receptor beta chains follows, all from one sample in a study of blood T cells in healthy people across ages. Via MiXCR, TCRdb re-called the 5' RACE reads, giving one row per CDR3 protein. The sample holds around 750,000 distinct CDR3 sequences, roughly 50% seen once. Sequenced material: blood. All receptors derive from a man aged 80 or over in good health. The CDR3 runs from the conserved cysteine through the conserved F or W. A D gene is named only where the DNA matches it firmly. Clone size is shown for a subset of rows, as once, few, many or a class of expanded clone.

d_call: -
j_call: TRBJ1-1
clone_size: -
v_call: TRBV27
cdr3_aa: CASSLSYGSMNTEAFF
cdr3_nt: TGTGCCAGCAGTTTATCGTATGGCAGCATGAACACTGAAGCTTTCTTT

d_call: -
j_call: TRBJ2-7
clone_size: once
v_call: TRBV15
cdr3_aa: CATSRDDLSYEQYF
cdr3_nt: TGTGCCACCAGCAGAGACGACCTCTCCTACGAGCAGTACTTC

d_call: -
j_call: TRBJ2-2
clone_size: -
v_call: TRBV28
cdr3_aa: CASSLVRGELFF
cdr3_nt: TGTGCCAGCAGTTTGGTTCGCGGGGAGCTGTTTTTT

d_call: -
j_call: TRBJ2-3
clone_size: -
v_call: TRBV29-1
cdr3_aa: CSVGQTSTDTQYF
cdr3_nt: TGCAGCGTAGGACAGACCTCCACAGATACGCAGTATTTT

d_call: -
j_call: TRBJ2-6
clone_size: -
v_call: TRBV2
cdr3_aa: CASSGGAISGANVLTF
cdr3_nt: TGTGCCAGCAGTGGTGGGGCGATCTCTGGGGCCAACGTCCTGACTTTC

d_call: -
j_call: TRBJ2-3
clone_size: few
v_call: TRBV7-3
cdr3_aa: CASSLAYGTDTQYF
cdr3_nt: TGTGCCAGCAGCTTAGCATACGGGACAGATACGCAGTATTTT

d_call: TRBD1
j_call: TRBJ1-2
clone_size: once
v_call: TRBV2
cdr3_aa: CASTITGTGWNYGYTF
cdr3_nt: TGTGCCAGCACCATTACCGGGACAGGGTGGAACTATGGCTACACCTTC

d_call: TRBD1
j_call: TRBJ2-7
clone_size: few
v_call: TRBV7-7
cdr3_aa: CASSRKTGLEQYF
cdr3_nt: TGTGCTAGCAGCCGGAAGACAGGGCTCGAGCAGTACTTC

d_call: TRBD2
j_call: TRBJ2-1
clone_size: few
v_call: TRBV10-2
cdr3_aa: CASRGLAGLGSNEQFF
cdr3_nt: TGCGCCAGCAGGGGACTAGCGGGATTGGGCTCCAATGAGCAGTTCTTC

d_call: TRBD2
j_call: TRBJ2-7
clone_size: -
v_call: TRBV6-5
cdr3_aa: CASSASGTSGTYEQYF
cdr3_nt: TGTGCCAGCAGCGCCTCCGGGACTAGCGGTACCTACGAGCAGTACTTC

d_call: TRBD2
j_call: TRBJ2-1
clone_size: -
v_call: TRBV15
cdr3_aa: CATSSTGLASEQFF
cdr3_nt: TGTGCCACCAGCAGTACGGGACTAGCGTCTGAGCAGTTCTTC

d_call: -
j_call: TRBJ2-4
clone_size: -
v_call: TRBV24-1
cdr3_aa: CATSEGQGPINIQYF
cdr3_nt: TGTGCCACCAGTGAAGGGCAGGGCCCGATAAACATTCAGTACTTC

d_call: TRBD2
j_call: TRBJ2-3
clone_size: -
v_call: TRBV6-6
cdr3_aa: CASSYSLAVYAYF
cdr3_nt: TGTGCCAGCAGTTATTCCCTAGCGGTATACGCGTATTTT

d_call: -
j_call: TRBJ2-1
clone_size: -
v_call: TRBV5-1
cdr3_aa: CASSLQAANNEQFF
cdr3_nt: TGCGCCAGCAGCTTGCAGGCAGCAAACAATGAGCAGTTCTTC

d_call: -
j_call: TRBJ1-1
clone_size: once
v_call: TRBV27
cdr3_aa: CASSLWGAENTEAFF
cdr3_nt: TGTGCCAGCAGTTTGTGGGGCGCGGAGAACACTGAAGCTTTCTTT

d_call: -
j_call: TRBJ2-1
clone_size: -
v_call: TRBV14
cdr3_aa: CASSRRDFPYNEQFF
cdr3_nt: TGTGCCAGCAGCCGCCGGGACTTCCCATACAATGAGCAGTTCTTC

d_call: TRBD1
j_call: TRBJ1-2
clone_size: -
v_call: TRBV9
cdr3_aa: CASSVMGTGPYGYTF
cdr3_nt: TGTGCCAGCAGCGTAATGGGGACAGGGCCCTATGGCTACACCTTC

d_call: TRBD1
j_call: TRBJ1-2
clone_size: -
v_call: TRBV29-1
cdr3_aa: CSVGQGGNYGYTF
cdr3_nt: TGCAGCGTGGGACAGGGGGGAAACTATGGCTACACCTTC

d_call: -
j_call: TRBJ2-6
clone_size: -
v_call: TRBV4-2
cdr3_aa: CASSQVDAPSGANVLTF
cdr3_nt: TGTGCCAGCAGTCAAGTGGACGCACCCTCGGGGGCCAACGTCCTGACTTTC

d_call: TRBD2
j_call: TRBJ2-7
clone_size: -
v_call: TRBV29-1
cdr3_aa: CSVSESSGSFHNEQYF
cdr3_nt: TGCAGCGTCTCGGAGTCTAGCGGGAGTTTCCACAATGAGCAGTACTTC

d_call: -
j_call: TRBJ1-1
clone_size: -
v_call: TRBV5-6
cdr3_aa: CASSKDPDIMNTEAFF
cdr3_nt: TGTGCCAGCAGCAAGGACCCGGATATTATGAACACTGAAGCTTTCTTT

d_call: -
j_call: TRBJ2-4
clone_size: -
v_call: TRBV3-1
cdr3_aa: CASSQEVAAFGSKNIQYF
cdr3_nt: TGTGCCAGCAGCCAAGAGGTAGCAGCCTTTGGGTCCAAAAACATTCAGTACTTC

d_call: -
j_call: TRBJ2-1
clone_size: -
v_call: TRBV18
cdr3_aa: CASSPRADLGSSYNEQFF
cdr3_nt: TGTGCCAGCTCACCACGGGCAGACCTTGGGAGCTCCTACAATGAGCAGTTCTTC

d_call: TRBD2
j_call: TRBJ2-5
clone_size: few
v_call: TRBV10-3
cdr3_aa: CAISDLAGQETQYF
cdr3_nt: TGTGCCATCAGTGATCTAGCGGGGCAAGAGACCCAGTACTTC

d_call: -
j_call: TRBJ2-5
clone_size: few
v_call: TRBV7-9
cdr3_aa: CASSLGGGGAETQYF
cdr3_nt: TGTGCCAGCAGCTTAGGCGGTGGGGGAGCGGAGACCCAGTACTTC